This is a list of T cell receptor beta chains from one sample in a study of T cell changes during pregnancy in multiple sclerosis. The protocol was immunoSEQ multiplex PCR, while the TCRdb copy is restricted to in-frame clones and leaves out a portion. Of approximately 50,000 clones listed, around 90% were seen once; the top ten hold about 0.4%. The specimen comprised CD4+ T cells from peripheral blood mononuclear cells, sampled after pregnancy. The receptor source for this set is a female donor with multiple sclerosis, enrolled in a pregnancy study. CDR3s include the opening cysteine and the closing phenylalanine or tryptophan. D genes are given only for firm matches. Expanded clones are given a class, and other clones once, few, many or no size at all.

clone size	J gene	D gene	V gene	CDR3 DNA	CDR3 protein
.	TRBJ2-7	TRBD2	TRBV6-1	TGTGCCAGCAGTGGGACTAGCGGCTACGAGCAGTACTTC	CASSGTSGYEQYF
.	TRBJ2-3	TRBD2	TRBV19	TGTGCCAGTAGTATAACTTCCAGCGGGGCTAGCACAGATACGCAGTATTTT	CASSITSSGASTDTQYF
once	TRBJ2-4	TRBD1	TRBV7-9	TGTGCCAGCAGCTTACGACAGGGGGCGAACATTCAGTACTTC	CASSLRQGANIQYF
.	TRBJ2-7	.	TRBV21-1	TGTGCCAGCAGCAAAAGCCCAAAACACGCCGGGACAGAATACGAGCAGTACTTC	CASSKSPKHAGTEYEQYF
.	TRBJ2-3	TRBD2	TRBV5-1	TGCGCCAGCAGCTTGGCCAGCCTCGGGAGGCTGGGAGATACGCAGTATTTT	CASSLASLGRLGDTQYF
.	TRBJ1-5	.	TRBV10-3	TGTGCCATCAGTGAGGGGGCCGATAATCAGCCCCAGCATTTT	CAISEGADNQPQHF
.	TRBJ1-1	TRBD1	TRBV19	TGTGCCAGTAGTATCCGACAGGGGGTCTACACTGAAGCTTTCTTT	CASSIRQGVYTEAFF
.	TRBJ1-2	TRBD1	TRBV20-1	TGCAGTGCAGGACAGGGTCCTGGCTACACCTTC	CSAGQGPGYTF
.	TRBJ1-4	.	TRBV7-9	TGTGCCAGCAGCTTAGCAGGTTCAGGGGCGGGTGAAAAACTGTTTTTT	CASSLAGSGAGEKLFF
once	TRBJ1-4	.	TRBV18	TGTGCCAGCTCACCGATCGACAGCCAGTTAAATGAAAAACTGTTTTTT	CASSPIDSQLNEKLFF
.	TRBJ1-6	TRBD1	TRBV25-1	TGTGCCAGCAGTGCCAGGGGGAATTCACCCCTCCACTTT	CASSARGNSPLHF
.	TRBJ2-3	.	TRBV19	TGTGCCAGTAGTATTTCAGATGCAGATACGCAGTATTTT	CASSISDADTQYF
.	TRBJ2-1	.	TRBV11-3	TGTGCCAGCAGCTGGCAAAATGAGCAGTTCTTC	CASSWQNEQFF
few	TRBJ1-2	.	TRBV29-1	TGCAGCGCCGAGCAGGGGCCTAACTATGGCTACACCTTC	CSAEQGPNYGYTF
.	TRBJ2-5	.	TRBV5-4	TGTGCCAGCAGCTTACCCCGGGAGACCCAGTACTTC	CASSLPRETQYF
.	TRBJ2-2	.	TRBV5-1	TGCGCCAGCAGCTCCCCTAAACAGGGGAGGCCCGGGGAGCTGTTTTTT	CASSSPKQGRPGELFF
.	TRBJ1-1	TRBD1	TRBV4-2	TGTGCCAGCAGCCAGGGAGAGGGGGCAGGGTTTACTGAAGCTTTCTTT	CASSQGEGAGFTEAFF
.	TRBJ2-7	TRBD1	TRBV28	TGTGCCAGCAGGGGGTTCGGACAGGCCACTCCTTCCTACGAGCAGTACTTC	CASRGFGQATPSYEQYF
.	TRBJ2-7	TRBD2	TRBV5-4	TGTGCCAGCAGCTTGGCGGGCGGGAGAGGCCTCTACGAGCAGTACTTC	CASSLAGGRGLYEQYF
.	TRBJ2-7	TRBD2	TRBV6-6	TGTGCCAGCGGGGCCCTGGGGGGGTACGAGCAGTACTTC	CASGALGGYEQYF
once	TRBJ2-2	.	TRBV27	TGTGCCAGCAGTTTAATGGCGGGAACCGGGGAGCTGTTTTTT	CASSLMAGTGELFF
.	TRBJ1-2	.	TRBV5-6	TGTGCCAGCTCGGTCCGGGGGGCTAACTATGGCTACACCTTC	CASSVRGANYGYTF
.	TRBJ1-1	.	TRBV27	TGTGCCAGCAGTTTATTGGGGGCGCAGAACACTGAAGCTTTCTTT	CASSLLGAQNTEAFF
.	TRBJ2-7	TRBD2	TRBV4-1	TGCGCCAGCAGCCTCGGACTAGCGGGAGCACGCGAGCAGTACTTC	CASSLGLAGAREQYF
.	TRBJ2-1	TRBD2	TRBV6-5	TGTGCCAGCAAAGCGGGAGGGCCATATGAGCAGTTCTTC	CASKAGGPYEQFF
.	TRBJ2-7	.	TRBV7-9	TGTGCCAGCACCGAAACTGCGGGACAGAGCCGCTACGAGCAGTACTTC	CASTETAGQSRYEQYF
.	TRBJ2-1	TRBD2	TRBV18	TGTGCCAGCTCACAGGCGGGAGGATCTTACAATGAGCAGTTCTTC	CASSQAGGSYNEQFF
.	TRBJ1-1	.	TRBV28	TGTGCCAGCAGTAGACAGGACACTGAAGCTTTCTTT	CASSRQDTEAFF
.	TRBJ1-1	TRBD1	TRBV29-1	TGCAGCGTTCGGACAGGGGCCAACCGGAAGAACACTGAAGCTTTCTTT	CSVRTGANRKNTEAFF
.	TRBJ2-1	TRBD1	TRBV10-3	TGTGCCATCAGGGCTGGACAGGGCGACAATGAGCAGTTCTTC	CAIRAGQGDNEQFF
.	TRBJ1-2	.	TRBV6-5	TGTGCCAGCAGGCAGACAGGTGCTAACTATGGCTACACCTTC	CASRQTGANYGYTF
.	TRBJ1-1	TRBD1	TRBV14	TGTGCCAGCAGCCAACTTGGGACAGGGGGGGTTCGAGCTTTCTTT	CASSQLGTGGVRAFF
.	TRBJ1-4	TRBD1	TRBV6-1	TGTGCCAGCAGTCTGGGACAGGGGGCTAATGAAAAACTGTTTTTT	CASSLGQGANEKLFF
once	TRBJ2-1	.	TRBV5-1	TGCGCCAGCAGCGAAGCACAGAGCAGCTCCTACAATGAGCAGTTCTTC	CASSEAQSSSYNEQFF
.	TRBJ2-1	TRBD2	TRBV7-8	TGTGCCAGCAGCTTAGGGACTAGGGCCCTCAATGAGCAGTTCTTC	CASSLGTRALNEQFF
.	TRBJ2-7	TRBD1	TRBV5-1	TGCGCCAGCAGCTTGGGTGGACAGGGGATGTACGAGCAGTACTTC	CASSLGGQGMYEQYF
.	TRBJ1-4	TRBD1	TRBV6-1	TGTGCCAGCGGAGCCGGGACAGGCCGGGTTGAAAAACTGTTTTTT	CASGAGTGRVEKLFF
.	TRBJ1-4	.	TRBV7-8	TGTGCCAGCAGCTTTTCGAGGATCCCGGCGGGAAAACTGTTTTTT	CASSFSRIPAGKLFF
once	TRBJ2-7	.	TRBV25-1	TGTGCCAGCAGTGGTCCGGGGAGCGGGCCCGAGCAGTACTTC	CASSGPGSGPEQYF
.	TRBJ2-7	TRBD1	TRBV7-2	TGTGCCAGCAGTACTGGACAGGGATGGTACGAGCAGTACTTC	CASSTGQGWYEQYF
.	TRBJ1-3	.	TRBV30	TGTGCCTGGAGAAAGCGGCACACCATATATTTT	CAWRKRHTIYF
.	TRBJ1-4	TRBD1	TRBV5-1	TGCGCCAGCAGCTTGGCCGGACAGGGTAATGAAAAACTGTTTTTT	CASSLAGQGNEKLFF
.	TRBJ1-1	TRBD1	TRBV30	TGTGCCTGGAGGACAGGGGTCGCTGAAGCTTTCTTT	CAWRTGVAEAFF
once	TRBJ2-2	.	TRBV5-1	TGCGCCAGCAGCCTTACATTCACCGGGGAGCTGTTTTTT	CASSLTFTGELFF
.	TRBJ2-7	TRBD1	TRBV5-4	TGTGCCAGCAGCACAGGGGGCGCGTTCTACGAGCAGTACTTC	CASSTGGAFYEQYF
.	TRBJ2-7	TRBD2	TRBV7-9	TGTGCCAGCAGCTCTGGGACTAGCGGGAGAAGAACCTACGAGCAGTACTTC	CASSSGTSGRRTYEQYF
.	TRBJ2-1	TRBD2	TRBV9	TGTGCCAGCAGTCTTACGGGGACTAGCGGGTCGAGAAATGAGCAGTTCTTC	CASSLTGTSGSRNEQFF
.	TRBJ1-4	TRBD1	TRBV6-6	TGTGCCAGCAGACCACAGGGGGCCGCTAATGAAAAACTGTTTTTT	CASRPQGAANEKLFF
once	TRBJ2-7	.	TRBV5-8	TGTGCCAGCAGCCTAATTCTTCTAGCGAGAGCCCCCCGACGGCAGTACTTC	CASSLILLARAPRRQYF
.	TRBJ2-2	.	TRBV4-1	TGCGCCAGCAGCCAAGAATGGAGTGTTCCCGGGGAGCTGTTTTTT	CASSQEWSVPGELFF
.	TRBJ2-2	TRBD1	TRBV12-5	TGTGCTAGTGGTCCCCCATCGGCAGGGGGCACCGGGGAGCTGTTTTTT	CASGPPSAGGTGELFF
.	TRBJ2-1	.	TRBV5-4	TGTGCCAGCAGTAACAAGCGAAGCTCCTACAATGAGCAGTTCTTC	CASSNKRSSYNEQFF
.	TRBJ2-1	TRBD2	TRBV10-2	TGCGCCAGCAGTGAATGGACTAGCGGCCTTTTAAACAATGAGCAGTTCTTC	CASSEWTSGLLNNEQFF
.	TRBJ2-7	TRBD2	TRBV7-9	TGTGCCAGCAGCTTAGGTGGGACTAGAACCTACGAGCAGTACTTC	CASSLGGTRTYEQYF
.	TRBJ1-5	.	TRBV15	TGTGCCACCAGCAGAGATCCGACGGGGAATCAGCCCCAGCATTTT	CATSRDPTGNQPQHF
.	TRBJ1-5	TRBD1	TRBV15	TGTGCCACCAGCAGAGTTATGACAGGGCTTAACCAGCCCCAGCATTTT	CATSRVMTGLNQPQHF
.	TRBJ2-5	.	TRBV7-3	TGTGCCAGCAGCTTAACGGGCGCCGGAGAGACCCAGTACTTC	CASSLTGAGETQYF